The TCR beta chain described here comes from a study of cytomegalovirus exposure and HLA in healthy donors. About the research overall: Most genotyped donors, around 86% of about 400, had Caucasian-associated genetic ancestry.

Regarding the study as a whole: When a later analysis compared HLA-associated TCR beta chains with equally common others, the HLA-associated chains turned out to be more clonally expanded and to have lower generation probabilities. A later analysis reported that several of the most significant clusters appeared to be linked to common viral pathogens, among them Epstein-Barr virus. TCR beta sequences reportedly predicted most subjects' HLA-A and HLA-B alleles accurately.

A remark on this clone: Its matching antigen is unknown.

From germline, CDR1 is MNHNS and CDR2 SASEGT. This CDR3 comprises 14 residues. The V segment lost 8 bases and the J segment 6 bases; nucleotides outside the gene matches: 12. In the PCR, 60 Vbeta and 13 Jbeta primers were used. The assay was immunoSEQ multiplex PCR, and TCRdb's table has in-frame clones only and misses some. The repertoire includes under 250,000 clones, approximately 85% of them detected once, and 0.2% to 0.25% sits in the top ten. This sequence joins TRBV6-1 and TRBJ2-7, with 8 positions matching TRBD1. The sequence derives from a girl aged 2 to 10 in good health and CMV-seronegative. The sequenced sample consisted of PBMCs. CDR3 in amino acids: CASLQGAGVGEQYF. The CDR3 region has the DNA TGTGCCAGCCTTCAGGGGGCAGGCGTCGGCGAGCAGTACTTC.